The TCR beta chain described here comes from a study of T cells in narcolepsy listed by TCRdb under 2018. In terms of the full investigation: Patients with narcolepsy type 1 or type 2 (NT1, NT2) and healthy control donors were enrolled in the study. To look for autoreactive T cells in narcolepsy patients that target self-antigens of hypocretin neurons (hypocretin, TRIB2), the study used TCR Vbeta sequencing to follow clonotypes in blood and CSF. Overall results and qualifications from the work: Autoreactive clonotypes were reported to be detected serially in the blood of the same patients and of different patients, but not in the blood of healthy controls. Patients and controls had similar numbers of sequenced blood memory CD4+ clonotypes, with averages of approximately 40,000 in patients and 30,000 to 35,000 in controls. No sequences matching autoreactive T cell clones were contained in some blood memory CD4+ repertoires from patients and controls. HCRT-specific and TRIB2-specific autoreactive clonotypes were highlighted in plots that compared CD4+ T cell clonotypes in CSF versus blood from the same patient.

Memory CD4+ T cells were sorted ex vivo from peripheral blood of narcolepsy patients and healthy controls for TCR Vbeta sequencing. V is pared back by 1 base and J by 9 bases, with 13 bases lying between the germline termini. Including cysteine and phenylalanine, the CDR3 has 14 amino acids. Only the CDR3 part of the read is kept: 42 bases, read in frame from the first base. From the germline V gene, CDR1 is SGHAT and CDR2 is FQNNGV. The library relied on the immunoSEQ multiplex PCR assay. TCRdb provides this immuneACCESS table in a form limited to in-frame rearrangements. Some clones are lacking; in checked studies, under half of them reflect an unresolved V gene, and why the rest are absent is not known. The sample yields roughly 13,000 clones; about 89% were counted once. Approximately 1.7% of the sample is taken by the ten largest. Turning to this clone: Its antigen remains unidentified. Qualities for individual bases were not recorded, and no much larger clone is one base off.

The sequenced sample consisted of CD45RA- memory CD4+ T cells from PBMCs. According to the study, the label for this sample's cell subset or site signals: memory T cells sorted ex vivo from peripheral blood. This clonotype was sampled from a human donor with narcolepsy. The rearrangement combines TRBV11-2 with TRBJ2-4, with the D gene not clear enough to name. The nucleotides read TGTGCCAGCAGCTTAGGCCGTGGGCAGGTCATTCAGTACTTC. It specifies CASSLGRGQVIQYF.